A selection of T cell receptor beta chains follows, all from one sample in a study of Ad26.COV2.S vaccination and SARS-CoV-2 variants. The repertoire was sequenced with immunoSEQ multiplex PCR; TCRdb's copy has only in-frame clones and lacks some. The sample holds 300,000 to 400,000 clones; roughly nine tenths are singletons and the top ten take 5.5%. Sequencing used peripheral blood, obtained in a trial of Ad26.COV2.S vaccine versus placebo. Receptors originate from a person between 18 and 65 years old who received the Ad26.COV2.S COVID-19 vaccine or a placebo. Both conserved end residues are part of each CDR3. The order of the fields is clone size, V gene, D gene, J gene, CDR3 protein, CDR3 DNA. A D gene is named only where the DNA matches it firmly. A row's size may be missing; if present it is once, few, many or a size class.

clone size: -
V gene: TRBV29-1
D gene: -
J gene: TRBJ2-3
CDR3 protein: CSVGAVLRTDTQYF
CDR3 DNA: TGCAGCGTTGGCGCGGTATTGCGCACAGATACGCAGTATTTT

clone size: -
V gene: TRBV3-1/TRBV3-2
D gene: -
J gene: TRBJ2-7
CDR3 protein: CASSRGVEQYF
CDR3 DNA: TGTGCCAGCAGCCGAGGGGTCGAGCAGTACTTC

clone size: -
V gene: TRBV5-1
D gene: TRBD1
J gene: TRBJ1-2
CDR3 protein: CASSSAGTAPYYGYTF
CDR3 DNA: TGCGCCAGCAGCTCGGCCGGGACAGCTCCATACTATGGCTACACCTTC

clone size: -
V gene: TRBV13
D gene: -
J gene: TRBJ2-1
CDR3 protein: CASSLRGSSLGQFF
CDR3 DNA: TGTGCCAGCAGCTTACGTGGCAGTTCCCTAGGGCAGTTCTTC

clone size: -
V gene: TRBV5-1
D gene: -
J gene: TRBJ1-4
CDR3 protein: CASSYDDATTNEKLFF
CDR3 DNA: TGCGCCAGCAGCTACGACGATGCGACAACTAATGAAAAACTGTTTTTT

clone size: -
V gene: TRBV6-2/TRBV6-3
D gene: TRBD1
J gene: TRBJ2-3
CDR3 protein: CASSPDRAGFGTQYF
CDR3 DNA: TGTGCCAGCAGTCCGGACAGGGCGGGCTTTGGTACGCAGTATTTT

clone size: -
V gene: TRBV11-3
D gene: -
J gene: TRBJ1-5
CDR3 protein: CASSVRDGKGGNQPQHF
CDR3 DNA: TGTGCCAGCAGCGTCCGGGACGGCAAAGGCGGCAATCAGCCCCAGCATTTT

clone size: -
V gene: TRBV4-1
D gene: -
J gene: TRBJ1-1
CDR3 protein: CASSPTVKTSTPNTEAFF
CDR3 DNA: TGCGCCAGCAGCCCGACGGTTAAGACTTCTACACCCAACACTGAAGCTTTCTTT

clone size: -
V gene: TRBV6-5
D gene: -
J gene: TRBJ1-5
CDR3 protein: CASSTYGIGNQPQHF
CDR3 DNA: TGTGCCAGCAGTACCTACGGGATTGGCAATCAGCCCCAGCATTTT

clone size: -
V gene: TRBV9
D gene: TRBD2
J gene: TRBJ2-3
CDR3 protein: CASSVTSGRDTQYF
CDR3 DNA: TGTGCCAGCAGCGTGACTAGCGGGAGGGATACGCAGTATTTT

clone size: -
V gene: TRBV30
D gene: -
J gene: TRBJ2-2
CDR3 protein: CASRTGGELFF
CDR3 DNA: TGTGCCTCCAGAACGGGCGGGGAGCTGTTTTTT

clone size: -
V gene: TRBV7-2
D gene: -
J gene: TRBJ2-4
CDR3 protein: CASSLVRGAKNIQYF
CDR3 DNA: TGTGCCAGCAGCTTAGTGCGGGGAGCCAAAAACATTCAGTACTTC

clone size: -
V gene: TRBV4-1
D gene: -
J gene: TRBJ1-4
CDR3 protein: CASSRKDSSEKLFF
CDR3 DNA: TGCGCCAGCAGCCGGAAGGACAGTAGTGAAAAACTGTTTTTT

clone size: few
V gene: TRBV7-6
D gene: -
J gene: TRBJ1-5
CDR3 protein: CASSLGSTGQPQHF
CDR3 DNA: TGTGCCAGCAGCTTAGGTTCCACAGGTCAGCCCCAGCATTTT

clone size: -
V gene: TRBV4-1
D gene: -
J gene: TRBJ2-2
CDR3 protein: CASSFSRIGELFF
CDR3 DNA: TGCGCCAGCAGCTTCAGTCGGATCGGGGAGCTGTTTTTT

clone size: -
V gene: TRBV6-2/TRBV6-3
D gene: TRBD2
J gene: TRBJ2-2
CDR3 protein: CASSQTSGGVSTGELFF
CDR3 DNA: TGTGCCAGCAGTCAGACTAGCGGGGGTGTGAGCACCGGGGAGCTGTTTTTT

clone size: -
V gene: TRBV2
D gene: -
J gene: TRBJ2-1
CDR3 protein: CASSEVNREQFF
CDR3 DNA: TGTGCCAGCAGTGAAGTGAACCGGGAGCAGTTCTTC

clone size: -
V gene: TRBV11-3
D gene: TRBD2
J gene: TRBJ2-2
CDR3 protein: CASSLAGGPGELFF
CDR3 DNA: TGTGCCAGCAGCTTAGCGGGGGGGCCCGGGGAGCTGTTTTTT

clone size: -
V gene: TRBV5-8
D gene: -
J gene: TRBJ1-3
CDR3 protein: CASSWPVTGNTIYF
CDR3 DNA: TGTGCCAGCAGCTGGCCGGTTACTGGAAACACCATATATTTT

clone size: -
V gene: TRBV18
D gene: -
J gene: TRBJ1-4
CDR3 protein: CASSPETNEKLFF
CDR3 DNA: TGTGCCAGCTCACCAGAGACTAATGAAAAACTGTTTTTT

clone size: -
V gene: TRBV7-8
D gene: TRBD1
J gene: TRBJ2-1
CDR3 protein: CASSHRGAVGEQFF
CDR3 DNA: TGTGCCAGCAGCCACAGGGGAGCGGTGGGTGAGCAGTTCTTC

clone size: few
V gene: TRBV19
D gene: -
J gene: TRBJ1-1
CDR3 protein: CASTRAAGQMNTEAFF
CDR3 DNA: TGTGCCAGTACCCGGGCTGCGGGCCAAATGAACACTGAAGCTTTCTTT

clone size: -
V gene: TRBV2
D gene: -
J gene: TRBJ1-2
CDR3 protein: CASSPRISTGYGYTF
CDR3 DNA: TGTGCCAGCAGTCCACGTATAAGTACAGGCTATGGCTACACCTTC

clone size: -
V gene: TRBV27
D gene: -
J gene: TRBJ2-2
CDR3 protein: CASAGRWEELFF
CDR3 DNA: TGTGCCAGTGCGGGACGGTGGGAGGAGCTGTTTTTT

clone size: -
V gene: TRBV4-1
D gene: -
J gene: TRBJ2-7
CDR3 protein: CASSQEGYEQYF
CDR3 DNA: TGCGCCAGCAGCCAAGAGGGCTACGAGCAGTACTTC

clone size: -
V gene: TRBV7-9
D gene: -
J gene: TRBJ2-1
CDR3 protein: CASSQEYNEQFF
CDR3 DNA: TGTGCCAGCAGCCAAGAGTACAATGAGCAGTTCTTC